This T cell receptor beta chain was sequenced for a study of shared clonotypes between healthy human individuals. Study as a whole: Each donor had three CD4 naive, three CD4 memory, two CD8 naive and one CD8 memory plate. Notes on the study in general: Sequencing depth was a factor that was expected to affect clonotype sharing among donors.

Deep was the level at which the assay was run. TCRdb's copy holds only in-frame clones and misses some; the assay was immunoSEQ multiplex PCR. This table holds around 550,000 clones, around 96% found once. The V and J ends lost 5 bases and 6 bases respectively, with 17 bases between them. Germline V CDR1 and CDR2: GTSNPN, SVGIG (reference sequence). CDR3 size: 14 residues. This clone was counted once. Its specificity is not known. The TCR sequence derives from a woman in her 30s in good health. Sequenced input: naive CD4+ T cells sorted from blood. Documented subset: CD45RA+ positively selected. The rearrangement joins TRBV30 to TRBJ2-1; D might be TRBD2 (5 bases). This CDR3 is CAWADERLPNEQFF. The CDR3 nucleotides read TGTGCCTGGGCCGACGAGAGACTACCCAATGAGCAGTTCTTC.